These 3 T cell receptor beta chains came from one sample sequenced in a study of blood T cell repertoires in COVID-19. Profiled with immunoSEQ multiplex PCR; TCRdb holds only in-frame clones, not every one. The data contain hundreds of thousands of clones, about 91% of them singletons. The sequencing input was peripheral blood. The receptors shown here come from a man younger than 35 with COVID-19, enrolled during active disease.

The chain combines TRBV10-2 with TRBJ1-3, with D perhaps matching TRBD1 (6 bases). Trimming removed 5 bases at V and 1 base at J, with 6 bases between. CDR1 is WSHSY and CDR2 is SAAADI in the germline V gene. The CDR3 contains 13 residues. The chain's CDR3 is CASSRGSGNTIYF. CDR3 nucleotide sequence: TGCGCCAGCAGTAGGGGGTCTGGAAACACCATATATTTT.

This chain joins TRBV2 and TRBJ1-2, with 8 bases aligning to TRBD1. The length of the CDR3 is 14 residues. CDR1 is SNHLY, CDR2 FYNNEI, per germline. Germline trimming cut 1 base from V and 6 bases from J; bases unmatched to any gene: 4. Here the CDR3 reads CASSEVGRGHGYTF. CDR3 DNA: TGTGCCAGCAGTGAAGTGGGCAGGGGGCATGGCTACACCTTC.

The gene calls are TRBV6-5 and TRBJ2-3; TRBD2 aligns across 8 bases. J gave up 1 base and V 6 bases, and 6 bases lay outside the gene matches. The CDR3 runs to 15 residues. CDR1 and CDR2 (germline): MNHEY, SVGAGI. The CDR3 DNA reads as TGTGCCAGCAGCAAGGGACTAGGGGGCACAGATACGCAGTATTTT. This codes for CASSKGLGGTDTQYF.